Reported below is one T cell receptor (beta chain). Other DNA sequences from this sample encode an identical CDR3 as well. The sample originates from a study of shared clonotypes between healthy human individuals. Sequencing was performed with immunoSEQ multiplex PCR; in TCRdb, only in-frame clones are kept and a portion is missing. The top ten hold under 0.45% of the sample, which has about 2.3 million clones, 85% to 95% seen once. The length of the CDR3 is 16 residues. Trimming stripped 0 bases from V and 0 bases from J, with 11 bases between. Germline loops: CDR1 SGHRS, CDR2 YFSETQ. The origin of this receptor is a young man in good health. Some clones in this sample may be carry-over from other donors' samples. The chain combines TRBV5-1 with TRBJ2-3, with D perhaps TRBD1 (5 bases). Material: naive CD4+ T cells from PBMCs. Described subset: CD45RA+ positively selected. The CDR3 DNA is TGCGCCAGCAGCTTGGCCGGGCAGGGTAGCACAGATACGCAGTATTTT. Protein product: CASSLAGQGSTDTQYF.